This is a list of T cell receptor beta chains from one sample in a study of T cell responses to AZD1222 COVID-19 vaccine. TCRdb keeps only in-frame clones here, not all; method: immunoSEQ multiplex PCR. Of 100,000 to 150,000 clones in the sample, just over 90% were seen once. The sample in question was peripheral blood, obtained 28 days after the second AZD1222 dose. The origin of the receptors is an adult who received the AZD1222 COVID-19 vaccine. CDR3s include the opening cysteine and the closing phenylalanine or tryptophan. The order of the fields is J gene, V gene, CDR3 length, D gene, CDR3 protein. D genes are given only for firm matches.

TRBJ2-5 TRBV3-1/TRBV3-2 15 . CASSQDRGGGETQYF
TRBJ1-2 TRBV7-6 14 TRBD1 CASSLGGGGDGYTF
TRBJ1-2 TRBV27 15 TRBD1 CASSYLTGTNYGYTF
TRBJ2-3 TRBV7-9 15 . CASSLRGRPPDTQYF
TRBJ2-5 TRBV13 17 TRBD2 CASSPRTSGRRGETQYF
TRBJ2-7 TRBV6-5 15 . CASSYTDRVTYEQYF
TRBJ1-4 TRBV7-3 14 . CASSLGGANEKLFF
TRBJ1-2 TRBV3-1/TRBV3-2 14 . CASSQVVTGGGYTF
TRBJ1-1 TRBV19 14 . CASTSRQGKSEAFF
TRBJ2-2 TRBV20-1 11 . CSVSNTGELFF
TRBJ1-2 TRBV6-5 14 TRBD1 CASSYIDRGGGYTF
TRBJ2-5 TRBV7-9 15 TRBD1 CASSAGTGGHETQYF
TRBJ1-3 TRBV6-5 15 . CASSYSQGLGNTIYF
TRBJ2-7 TRBV30 16 TRBD2 CAWREISGRFGYEQYF
TRBJ1-2 TRBV9 14 . CASSVADRSYGYTF
TRBJ2-7 TRBV3-1/TRBV3-2 13 . CASSPAAPYEQYF
TRBJ1-2 TRBV6-4 13 TRBD1 CASSKTGGYGYTF
TRBJ1-2 TRBV27 13 . CASTAGANYGYTF
TRBJ2-3 TRBV6-9 20 TRBD1 CASTDPRGQGKSASTDTQYF
TRBJ1-5 TRBV19 14 . CASSPAGLYQPQHF
TRBJ2-7 TRBV7-9 12 . CASSSSSVEQYF
TRBJ2-1 TRBV4-2 17 TRBD2 CASSSIGTGLVRNEQFF
TRBJ2-1 TRBV11-2 15 . CASSLESLAYNEQFF
TRBJ1-5 TRBV12-3/TRBV12-4 13 . CASSFGGDQPQHF
TRBJ1-5 TRBV9 15 . CASSVQASGNQPQHF
TRBJ1-3 TRBV6-5 15 . CASTAHSGAGNTIYF
TRBJ1-2 TRBV29-1 12 . CSARIPGYGYTF
TRBJ2-2 TRBV7-3 16 TRBD1 CASSLIGTGGTGELFF
TRBJ2-1 TRBV9 15 TRBD2 CASSGKGLAVDEQFF
TRBJ2-3 TRBV7-9 13 . CASSLSSTDTQYF
TRBJ2-3 TRBV30 15 . CAWSKGGAATDTQYF
TRBJ1-2 TRBV7-8 17 . CASSLWSRGDTNYGYTF
TRBJ2-7 TRBV7-9 16 TRBD1 CASSLAGQGRLYEQYF
TRBJ2-7 TRBV5-1 12 . CASSLEGLEQYF